The clone carrying this TCR beta chain was picked up a small number of times. The antigen remains unidentified. This entry comes from a study of CD8+CD57+ T cells in acquired aplastic anemia. Those patients picked for sequencing had displayed CD8+CD57+ cell expansion on flow cytometry. Germline V gene data show CDR1 as SGHDT and CDR2 as YYEEEE. J was trimmed by 8 bases and V by 2 bases; bases with no gene match: 12. The CDR3 spans 16 residues. Findings and limits, study-wide: The same twenty-nine CD8+ CDR3 sequences occurred in patients and in controls.

TCR beta VDJ and CDR3 profiling used genomic DNA as template. TCRdb redid the calling of the reads with MiXCR, one entry per CDR3 protein. The sample comprises about 260,000 distinct CDR3 sequences, around 82% of which are singletons, and roughly two fifths rests with the top ten. The V call is TRBV5-6, the J call TRBJ2-1; 8 bases fit TRBD2. The sample taken for sequencing was sorted CD4+, CD8+, or CD8+CD57+ T cells (not recorded which) from PBMCs. This receptor was obtained from a human donor with aplastic anemia. The CDR3 region is CASSFNGGGGSDEQFF. CDR3 bases: TGTGCCAGCAGCTTTAACGGGGGCGGGGGGAGCGATGAGCAGTTCTTC.